This T cell receptor beta chain originates from a study of shared clonotypes between healthy human individuals. Only in-frame clones appear in the TCRdb table, and some are missing; sequencing was by immunoSEQ multiplex PCR. This table holds 2 million to 2.5 million clones, around 92% found once. J lost 5 bases, V lost 9 bases, and 10 bases had no gene match. The CDR3 is made up of 14 amino acids. The germline V gene has CDR1 PRHDT and CDR2 FYEKMQ (reference sequence). The chain employs TRBV13 and TRBJ1-2; 9 nucleotides line up with TRBD1. This TCR was recovered from a man between 18 and 29 years old in good health. Some clones in this sample may be carry-over from other donors' samples. Sequencing used naive CD4+ T cells from PBMCs. Subset denoted: CD45RA+ positively selected. CDR3 sequence: CASGGTGLGYGYTF. CDR3 nucleotide sequence: TGTGCCAGTGGGGGGACAGGGCTCGGTTATGGCTACACCTTC.